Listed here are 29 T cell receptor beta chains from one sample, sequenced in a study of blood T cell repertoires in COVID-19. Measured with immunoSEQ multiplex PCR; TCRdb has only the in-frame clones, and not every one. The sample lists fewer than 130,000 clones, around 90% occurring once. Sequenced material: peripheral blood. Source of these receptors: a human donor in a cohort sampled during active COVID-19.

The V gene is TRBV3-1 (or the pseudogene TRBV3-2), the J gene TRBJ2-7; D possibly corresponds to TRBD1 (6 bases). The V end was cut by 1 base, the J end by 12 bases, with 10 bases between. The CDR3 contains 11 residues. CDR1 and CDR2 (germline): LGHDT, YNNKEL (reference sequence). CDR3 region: CASSQGDRLYF. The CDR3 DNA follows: TGTGCCAGCAGCCAAGGAGACAGGCTGTACTTC.

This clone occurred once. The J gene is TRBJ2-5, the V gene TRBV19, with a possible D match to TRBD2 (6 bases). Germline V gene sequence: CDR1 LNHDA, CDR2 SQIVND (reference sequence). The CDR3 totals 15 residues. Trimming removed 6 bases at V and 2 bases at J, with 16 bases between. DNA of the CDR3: TGTGCCAGTAGCCCCCTGGGAGGTGAACAAGAGACCCAGTACTTC. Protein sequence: CASSPLGGEQETQYF.

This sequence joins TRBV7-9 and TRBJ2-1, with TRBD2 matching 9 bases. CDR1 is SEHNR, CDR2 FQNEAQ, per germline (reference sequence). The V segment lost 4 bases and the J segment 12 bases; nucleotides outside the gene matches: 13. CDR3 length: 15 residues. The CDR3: CASSSTGLAIVAQFF. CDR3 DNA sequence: TGTGCCAGCAGCTCAACGGGACTAGCCATCGTGGCGCAGTTCTTC.

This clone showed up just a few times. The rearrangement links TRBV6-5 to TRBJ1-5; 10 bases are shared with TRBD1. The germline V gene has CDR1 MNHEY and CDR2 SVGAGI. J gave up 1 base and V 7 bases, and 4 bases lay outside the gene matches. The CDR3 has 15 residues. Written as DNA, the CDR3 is TGTGCCAGCACCCGGGACAGGGGAAGCAATCAGCCCCAGCATTTT. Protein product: CASTRDRGSNQPQHF.

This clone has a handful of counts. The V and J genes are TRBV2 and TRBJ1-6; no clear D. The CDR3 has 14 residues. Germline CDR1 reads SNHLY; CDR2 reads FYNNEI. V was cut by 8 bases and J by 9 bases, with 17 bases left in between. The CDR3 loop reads CASLPGHGSSPLHF. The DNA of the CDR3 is TGTGCCAGCCTCCCCGGGCATGGGAGTTCACCCCTCCACTTT. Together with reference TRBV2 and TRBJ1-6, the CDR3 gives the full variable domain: EPEVTQTPSHQVTQMGQEVILRCVPISNHLYFYWYRQILGQKVEFLVSFYNNEISEKSEIFDDQFSVERPDGSNFTLKIRSTKLEDSAMYFCASLPGHGSSPLHFGNGTRLTVT.

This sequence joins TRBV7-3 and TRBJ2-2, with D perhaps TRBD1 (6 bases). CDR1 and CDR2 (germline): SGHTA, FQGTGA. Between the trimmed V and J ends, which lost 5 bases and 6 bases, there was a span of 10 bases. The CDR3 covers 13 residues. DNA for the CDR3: TGTGCCAGCAGCCGACAGGAACCCGGGGAGCTGTTTTTT. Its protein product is CASSRQEPGELFF.

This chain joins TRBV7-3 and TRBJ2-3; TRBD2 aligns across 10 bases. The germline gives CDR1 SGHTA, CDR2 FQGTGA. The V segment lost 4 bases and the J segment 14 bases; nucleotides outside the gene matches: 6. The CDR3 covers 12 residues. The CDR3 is CASSSSGGVTYF. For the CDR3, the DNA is TGTGCCAGCAGCTCAAGCGGGGGGGTGACGTATTTT.

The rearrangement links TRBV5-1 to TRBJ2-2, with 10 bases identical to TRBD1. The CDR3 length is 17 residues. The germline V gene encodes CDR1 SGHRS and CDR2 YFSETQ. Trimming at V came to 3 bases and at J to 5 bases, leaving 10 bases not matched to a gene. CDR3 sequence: CASSSRDRGVLTGELFF. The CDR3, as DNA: TGCGCCAGCAGCTCCCGGGACAGGGGTGTTCTGACCGGGGAGCTGTTTTTT.

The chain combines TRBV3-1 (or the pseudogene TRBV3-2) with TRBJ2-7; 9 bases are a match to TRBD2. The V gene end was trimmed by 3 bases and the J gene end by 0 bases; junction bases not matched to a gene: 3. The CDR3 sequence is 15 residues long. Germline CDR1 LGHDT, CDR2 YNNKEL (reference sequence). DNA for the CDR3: TGTGCCAGCAGCCACGGACTAGCGATCTCCTACGAGCAGTACTTC. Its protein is CASSHGLAISYEQYF.

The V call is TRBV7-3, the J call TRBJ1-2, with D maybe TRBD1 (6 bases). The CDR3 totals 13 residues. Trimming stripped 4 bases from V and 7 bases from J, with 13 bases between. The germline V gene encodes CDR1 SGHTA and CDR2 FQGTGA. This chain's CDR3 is CASSSDRVAGYTF. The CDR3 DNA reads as TGTGCCAGCAGCTCGGACAGAGTAGCTGGCTACACCTTC.

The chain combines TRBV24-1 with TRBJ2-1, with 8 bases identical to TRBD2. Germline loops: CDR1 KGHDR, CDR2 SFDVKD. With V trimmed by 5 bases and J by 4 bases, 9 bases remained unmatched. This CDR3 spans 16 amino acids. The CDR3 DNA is TGTGCCACCAGTGCGAGCGGGAGCTTTTTTTACAATGAGCAGTTCTTC. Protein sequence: CATSASGSFFYNEQFF.

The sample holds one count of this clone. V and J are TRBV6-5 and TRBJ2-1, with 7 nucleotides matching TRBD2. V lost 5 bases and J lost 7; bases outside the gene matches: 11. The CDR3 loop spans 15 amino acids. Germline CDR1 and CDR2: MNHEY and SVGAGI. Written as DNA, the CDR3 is TGTGCCAGCAGTAGACTAGCCGCTTGGAGAAATGAGCAGTTCTTC. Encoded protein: CASSRLAAWRNEQFF.

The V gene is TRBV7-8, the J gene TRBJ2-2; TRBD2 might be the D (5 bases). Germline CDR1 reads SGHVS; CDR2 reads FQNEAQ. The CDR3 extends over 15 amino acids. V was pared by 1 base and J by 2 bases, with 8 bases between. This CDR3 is CASSLESGNTGELFF. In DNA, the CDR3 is TGTGCCAGCAGCTTAGAGTCGGGAAACACCGGGGAGCTGTTTTTT. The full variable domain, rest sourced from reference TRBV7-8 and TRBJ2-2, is GAGVSQSPRYKVAKRGQDVALRCDPISGHVSLFWYQQALGQGPEFLTYFQNEAQLDKSGLPSDRFFAERPEGSVSTLKIQRTQQEDSAVYLCASSLESGNTGELFFGEGSRLTVL.

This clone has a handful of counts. The CDR3 loop is CSVELAGSRQYF. CDR3 nucleotide sequence: TGCAGCGTTGAACTAGCGGGATCTCGGCAGTACTTC. This rearrangement joins TRBV29-1 to TRBJ2-7; 9 bases align to TRBD2. V trimming: 2 bases; J trimming: 9 bases; junction bases outside the gene matches: 5. The germline CDR1 and CDR2 sequences are SQVTM and ANQGSEA. This CDR3 is built from 12 residues.

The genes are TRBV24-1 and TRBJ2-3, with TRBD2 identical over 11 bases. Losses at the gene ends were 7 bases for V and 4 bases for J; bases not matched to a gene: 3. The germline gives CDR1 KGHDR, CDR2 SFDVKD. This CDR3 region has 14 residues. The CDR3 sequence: CATRDSGGADTQYF. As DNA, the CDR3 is TGTGCCACCAGGGATAGCGGGGGGGCAGATACGCAGTATTTT.

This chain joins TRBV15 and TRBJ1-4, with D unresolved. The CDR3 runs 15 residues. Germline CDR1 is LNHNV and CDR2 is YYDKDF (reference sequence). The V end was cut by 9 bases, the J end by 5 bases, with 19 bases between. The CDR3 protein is CATLAPSDMNEKLFF. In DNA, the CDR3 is TGTGCCACACTGGCCCCCTCAGACATGAATGAAAAACTGTTTTTT.

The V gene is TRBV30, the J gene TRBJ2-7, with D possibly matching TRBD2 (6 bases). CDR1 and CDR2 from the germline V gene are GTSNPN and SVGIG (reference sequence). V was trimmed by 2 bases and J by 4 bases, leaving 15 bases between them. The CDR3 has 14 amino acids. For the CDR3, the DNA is TGTGCCTGGAGTAAGATTGGCGGGACTTACGAGCAGTACTTC. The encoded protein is CAWSKIGGTYEQYF.

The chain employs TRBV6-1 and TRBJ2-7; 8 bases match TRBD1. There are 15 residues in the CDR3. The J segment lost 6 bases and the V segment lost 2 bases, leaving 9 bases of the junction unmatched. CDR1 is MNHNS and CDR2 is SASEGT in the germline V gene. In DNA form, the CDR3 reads TGTGCCAGCAGTGAACAGGGGGCCTTCGTCGGCGAGCAGTACTTC. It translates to CASSEQGAFVGEQYF.

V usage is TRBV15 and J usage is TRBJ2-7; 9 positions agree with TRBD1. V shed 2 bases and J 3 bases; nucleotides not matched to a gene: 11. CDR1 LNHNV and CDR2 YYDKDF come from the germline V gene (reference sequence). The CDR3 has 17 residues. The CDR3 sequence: CATSRYQPGTGNYEQYF. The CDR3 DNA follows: TGTGCCACCAGCAGATATCAACCCGGGACAGGGAACTACGAGCAGTACTTC. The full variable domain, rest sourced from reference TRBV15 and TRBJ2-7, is DAMVIQNPRYQVTQFGKPVTLSCSQTLNHNVMYWYQQKSSQAPKLLFHYYDKDFNNEADTPDNFQSRRPNTSFCFLDIRSPGLGDTAMYLCATSRYQPGTGNYEQYFGPGTRLTVT.

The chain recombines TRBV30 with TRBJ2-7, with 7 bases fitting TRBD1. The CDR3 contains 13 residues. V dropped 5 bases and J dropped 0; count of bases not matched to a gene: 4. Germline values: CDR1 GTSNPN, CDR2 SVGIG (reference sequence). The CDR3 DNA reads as TGTGCCTGGGCTGGGACAGCCTCCTACGAGCAGTACTTC. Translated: CAWAGTASYEQYF.

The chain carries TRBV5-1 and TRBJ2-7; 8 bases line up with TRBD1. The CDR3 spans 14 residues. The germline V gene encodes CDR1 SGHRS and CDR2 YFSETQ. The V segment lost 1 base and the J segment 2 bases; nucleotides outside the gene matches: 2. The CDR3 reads CASSLTGGPYEQYF. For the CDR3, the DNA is TGCGCCAGCAGCTTGACAGGGGGGCCCTACGAGCAGTACTTC.

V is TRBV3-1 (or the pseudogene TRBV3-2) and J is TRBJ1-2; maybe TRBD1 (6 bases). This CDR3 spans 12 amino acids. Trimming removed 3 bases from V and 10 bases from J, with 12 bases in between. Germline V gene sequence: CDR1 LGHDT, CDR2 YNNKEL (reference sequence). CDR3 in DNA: TGTGCCAGCAGCCAGGTGGGGGGGCACTACACCTTC. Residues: CASSQVGGHYTF.

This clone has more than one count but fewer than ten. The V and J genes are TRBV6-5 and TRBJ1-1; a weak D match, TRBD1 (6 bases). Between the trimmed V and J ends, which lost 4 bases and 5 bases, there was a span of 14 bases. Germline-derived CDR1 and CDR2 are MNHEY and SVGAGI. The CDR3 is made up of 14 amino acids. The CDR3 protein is CASSWKGGVTEAFF. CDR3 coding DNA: TGTGCCAGCAGTTGGAAAGGGGGTGTGACTGAAGCTTTCTTT.

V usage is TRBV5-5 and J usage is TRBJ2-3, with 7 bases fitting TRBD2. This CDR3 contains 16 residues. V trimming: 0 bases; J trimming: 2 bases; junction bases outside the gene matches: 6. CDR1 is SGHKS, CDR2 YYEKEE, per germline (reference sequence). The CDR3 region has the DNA TGTGCCAGCAGCTTGGTGGCGGGGGATCTCACAGATACGCAGTATTTT. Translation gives CASSLVAGDLTDTQYF.

CDR3 bases: TGTGCCAGCGGGGCGGACAGGAACACTGAAGCTTTCTTT. It encodes CASGADRNTEAFF. The V gene is TRBV5-8, the J gene TRBJ1-1, with D perhaps TRBD1 (6 bases). CDR3 length: 13 amino acids. V was shortened by 7 bases and J by 1 base, with 11 bases between the two germline ends. Germline V gene lookup returns CDR1 SGHTS and CDR2 YDEGEE.

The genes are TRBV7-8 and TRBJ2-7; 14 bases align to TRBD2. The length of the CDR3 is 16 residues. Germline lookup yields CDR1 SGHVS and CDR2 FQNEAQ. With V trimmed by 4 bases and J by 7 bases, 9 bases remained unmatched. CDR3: CASSSIGLAGGVEQYF. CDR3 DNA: TGTGCCAGCAGCTCCATTGGACTAGCGGGAGGAGTTGAGCAGTACTTC.

Here the CDR3 DNA reads TGTGCCAGCAGTTTATCGGGACAGGGAAACGAGCAGTACTTC. Encoded protein: CASSLSGQGNEQYF. This chain joins TRBV27 and TRBJ2-7, with 9 bases aligning to TRBD1. CDR1 is MNHEY, CDR2 SMNVEV, per germline (reference sequence). The ends lost 0 bases at V and 5 bases at J; junction bases unmatched: 2. The length of the CDR3 is 14 residues.

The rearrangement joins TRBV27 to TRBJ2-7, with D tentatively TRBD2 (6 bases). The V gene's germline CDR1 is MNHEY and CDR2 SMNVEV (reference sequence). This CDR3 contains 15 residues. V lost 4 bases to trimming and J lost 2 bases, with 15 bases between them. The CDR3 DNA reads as TGTGCCAGCAGTTCCCCCTCGGGCGGGACCTACGAGCAGTACTTC. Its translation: CASSSPSGGTYEQYF.

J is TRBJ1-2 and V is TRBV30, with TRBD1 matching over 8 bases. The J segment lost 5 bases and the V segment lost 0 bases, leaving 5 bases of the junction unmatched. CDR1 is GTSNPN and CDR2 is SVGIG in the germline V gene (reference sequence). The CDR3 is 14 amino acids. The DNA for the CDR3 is TGTGCCTGGAGTGTTCCGGGACAGGCTTATGGCTACACCTTC. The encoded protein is CAWSVPGQAYGYTF.